This TCR beta chain was recorded in a study of metastatic and nonmetastatic thyroid tumors. TCRdb re-called the PCR reads through MiXCR. The table includes about 40,000 clones, about 13% detected once. Thyroid surgery was performed in patients who had received no treatment beforehand. Sequencing was carried out using blood. The TCR was taken from a female donor with papillary thyroid cancer or a benign thyroid nodule (not recorded which). Some clones in this sample may be carry-over from other donors' samples.

The CDR3 region is CASSFVTAGAQPQHF. The CDR3, as DNA: TGTGCCAGCAGCTTTGTTACGGCGGGTGCTCAGCCCCAGCATTTT. J is TRBJ1-5 and V is TRBV11-2; D gene ambiguous. Germline V gives CDR1 SGHAT, CDR2 FQNNGV. Between the trimmed V and J ends, which lost 3 bases and 6 bases, there was a span of 15 bases. The CDR3 contains 15 residues.